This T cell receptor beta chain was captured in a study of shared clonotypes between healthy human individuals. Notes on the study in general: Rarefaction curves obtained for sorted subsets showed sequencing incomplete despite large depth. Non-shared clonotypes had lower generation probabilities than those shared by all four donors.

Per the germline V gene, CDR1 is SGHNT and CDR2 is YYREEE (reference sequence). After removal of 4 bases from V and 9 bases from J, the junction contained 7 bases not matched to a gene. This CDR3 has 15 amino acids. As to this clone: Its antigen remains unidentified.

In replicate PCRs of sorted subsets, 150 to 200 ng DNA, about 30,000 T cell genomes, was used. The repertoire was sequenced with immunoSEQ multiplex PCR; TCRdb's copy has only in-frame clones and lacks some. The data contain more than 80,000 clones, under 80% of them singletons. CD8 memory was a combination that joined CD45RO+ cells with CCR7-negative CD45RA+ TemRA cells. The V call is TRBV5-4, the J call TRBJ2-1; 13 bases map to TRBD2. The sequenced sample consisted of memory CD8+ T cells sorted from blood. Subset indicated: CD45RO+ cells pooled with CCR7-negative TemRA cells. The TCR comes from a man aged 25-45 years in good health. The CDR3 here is CASSQGLAGPGEQFF. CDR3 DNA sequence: TGTGCCAGCAGCCAGGGACTAGCGGGACCCGGTGAGCAGTTCTTC.